A selection of T cell receptor beta chains follows, all from one sample in a study of cytomegalovirus exposure and HLA in healthy donors. Sequencing was performed with immunoSEQ multiplex PCR; in TCRdb, only in-frame clones are kept and a portion is missing. The sample includes 200,000 or so clones, around 80% of them seen just once. Sequencing input: PBMCs. Receptors were obtained from a woman between 18 and 30 years old in good health and CMV-seropositive. The CDR3 runs from the conserved cysteine through the conserved F or W.

v_gene,CDR3aa
TRBV5-3,CARSLEQKGSMAYEQYF
TRBV7-2,CASSLTGNTEAFF
TRBV27,CASSIGPGGNQPQHF
TRBV19,CASTMGGDRGVQYF
TRBV6-5,CASSYSGQLNEKLFF
TRBV11-2,CASSLSGTLGGGPNTEAFF
TRBV5-4,CASSPLRGAGETQYF
TRBV28,CASSLNQPQHF
TRBV19,CASNPQSGLNTEAFF
TRBV19,CASSISSGDNSYNEQFF
TRBV6-6,CASSVGASRNYGYTF
TRBV9,CASSVGQGNGETQYF
TRBV4-1,CASSQDSGGEAYGYTF
TRBV4-1,CASSQPLTGRYGYTF
TRBV19,CASSQVETGFHYEQYF
TRBV11-2,CASSSYSTDTQYF
TRBV25-1,CASSEWGQVEETQYF
TRBV30,CAWKWGRETQYF
TRBV11-2,CASSPGLDLRSYNEQFF
TRBV5-6,CASSLNRPDTQYF
TRBV4-2,CASSQVRTSGGAGELFF
TRBV7-9,CASSLTGGGAFGVDTQYF
TRBV6-6,CASSPSGDSTDTQYF
TRBV19,CASSIGQGNGYTF
TRBV5-6,CASRGLDYGYTF
TRBV10-2,CASSGGLNNEQFF
TRBV5-4,CASSPPRAANTGELFF
TRBV6-5,CATRGQGHSNQPQHF
TRBV7-2,CASSLRGTGGSEQYF
TRBV14,CASSFDREASPLHF
TRBV19,CASSRDRRNTGELFF
TRBV2,CASTRTSGYNEQFF
TRBV2,CASSDLAEAFF
TRBV5-6,CASSAAGTGGYYGYTF
TRBV28,CASSPHSGRSGREQYF
TRBV19,CATTETGQADTQYF
TRBV29-1,CSVDGQSYGYTF
TRBV7-2,CASSLGSGGRYEQYF
TRBV7-3,CASSLTGRGYNEQFF
TRBV27,CASSLGVTGGVQETQYF
TRBV27,CASSFNAGINSPLHF
TRBV11-2,CASSWRGGSENTEAFF
TRBV6-5,CASTTGANTGELFF
TRBV5-8,CASSGRRDRGRWTGELFF
TRBV11-2,CASSLEAGAAPRTQYF
TRBV6-5,CASSYGGDSPLHF
TRBV18,CASSLQTGLHYGYTF
TRBV18,CASSQGTNYEQYF
TRBV9,CASSGQGGWNGYTF
TRBV6-6,CASRQTGGASNEQFF
TRBV4-2,CASSQDLGSSYEQYF
TRBV5-1,CASSSHGSEYGYTF
TRBV6-1,CASSGDRGIWSPLHF
TRBV14,CASSPEGSRLLYGYTF
TRBV2,CAIGTVYNEQFF
TRBV7-2,CASSQPTLTLHF
TRBV28,CASRLLNTEAFF
TRBV4-1,CASSPRLAEEQYF
TRBV18,CASSPGTDTQYF
TRBV7-3,CASSLKPGQPFNTEAFF